Below are 9 T cell receptor beta chains sequenced from a single sample in a study of blood T cell repertoires in COVID-19. Here immunoSEQ multiplex PCR was the method, and the copy in TCRdb shows in-frame clones only, minus some. Of 330,000 or so clones listed, 92% are singletons. Sequenced: PBMCs or T cells enriched from blood (not recorded which). These TCRs come from a woman in her twenties or thirties who had recovered from COVID-19.

The V call is TRBV11-2, the J call TRBJ2-5; TRBD1 matches 8 bases. The CDR3 has 15 residues. J was trimmed by 5 bases and V by 1 base; bases with no gene match: 6. The germline CDR1 and CDR2 sequences are SGHAT and FQNNGV. DNA of the CDR3: TGTGCCAGCAGCTTAGGTCAGGGGGCGCGGGAGACCCAGTACTTC. Its translation: CASSLGQGARETQYF.

The rearrangement uses TRBV5-1 and TRBJ2-3, with D perhaps TRBD1 (6 bases). Trimming cost V 3 bases and J 3 bases, with 14 bases left between them. The germline V gene encodes CDR1 SGHRS and CDR2 YFSETQ. The CDR3 is 15 residues long. The CDR3: CASSWSGHETDTQYF. CDR3 bases: TGCGCCAGCAGCTGGTCGGGACATGAAACAGATACGCAGTATTTT. Together with reference TRBV5-1 and TRBJ2-3, the CDR3 gives the full variable domain: KAGVTQTPRYLIKTRGQQVTLSCSPISGHRSVSWYQQTPGQGLQFLFEYFSETQRNKGNFPGRFSGRQFSNSRSEMNVSTLELGDSALYLCASSWSGHETDTQYFGPGTRLTVL.

The CDR3 loop reads CASSLGTGRRYGYTF. Here the CDR3 DNA reads TGTGCCAGCAGCTTGGGGACAGGGAGGCGGTATGGCTACACCTTC. The chain links TRBV5-6 to TRBJ1-2, with TRBD1 identical over 8 bases. The CDR3 extends over 15 amino acids. Germline V gene sequence: CDR1 SGHDT, CDR2 YYEEEE. After removal of 0 bases from V and 5 bases from J, the junction contained 6 bases not matched to a gene.

This clone is a singleton in its sample. V is TRBV28 and J is TRBJ2-7, with a possible D match to TRBD1 (5 bases). The V end lost 7 bases, the J end lost 1 base, and 17 bases lay between the germline ends. In germline, CDR1 is MDHEN, CDR2 SYDVKM. CDR3 length: 15 amino acids. In DNA form, the CDR3 reads TGTGCCAGCATCTTTGGGCAGGGAATATCCTACGAGCAGTACTTC. Translated: CASIFGQGISYEQYF.

The J gene is TRBJ2-4, the V gene TRBV19, with a weak D call TRBD1 (6 bases). In germline, CDR1 is LNHDA, CDR2 SQIVND (reference sequence). Trimming removed 4 bases from V and 0 bases from J, with 13 bases in between. The CDR3 covers 16 residues. The CDR3 DNA reads TGTGCCAGTAGTAAAAGGGACACGGTAGCCAAAAACATTCAGTACTTC. Protein: CASSKRDTVAKNIQYF.

This chain joins TRBV4-2 and TRBJ2-7, with D maybe TRBD1 (6 bases). The germline gives CDR1 LGHNA, CDR2 YNFKEQ. This CDR3 has 17 amino acids. The germline V and J ends were trimmed by 1 base and 6 bases, with 22 bases remaining between them. This CDR3 reads CASSQALSGVLAPEQYF. The DNA for the CDR3 is TGTGCCAGCAGCCAAGCCCTCTCAGGGGTCCTTGCCCCCGAGCAGTACTTC.

V usage is TRBV7-2 and J usage is TRBJ1-2; D gene unclear. CDR3 length equals 17 residues. CDR1 is SGHTA and CDR2 is FQGNSA in the germline V gene. Deletions cut 4 bases from V and 6 bases from J, with 24 bases between. CDR3 in amino acids: CASSSPNRLSAGNGYTF. Written as DNA, the CDR3 is TGTGCCAGCAGCTCCCCTAACAGACTTTCGGCGGGAAATGGCTACACCTTC.

V is TRBV19 and J is TRBJ2-1; the match to TRBD2 covers 10 bases. The CDR3 is made up of 14 amino acids. Germline V gene sequence: CDR1 LNHDA, CDR2 SQIVND (reference sequence). Unmatched junction bases numbered 3, after V lost 6 bases and J lost 4 bases. The CDR3 region has the DNA TGTGCCAGTAGCGGACTAGCGGCATACAATGAGCAGTTCTTC. Translation: CASSGLAAYNEQFF.

The J gene is TRBJ2-6, the V gene TRBV29-1, with D possibly matching TRBD1 (5 bases). CDR3 length equals 14 residues. Trimming left V 5 bases short and J 3 bases short, with 11 bases between. Germline CDR1 and CDR2: SQVTM and ANQGSEA. The CDR3 sequence is CSVSPGFGANVLTF. CDR3 DNA sequence: TGCAGCGTTTCGCCAGGGTTTGGGGCCAACGTCCTGACTTTC. The whole variable domain, filled in from reference TRBV29-1 and TRBJ2-6, reads SAVISQKPSRDICQRGTSLTIQCQVDSQVTMMFWYRQQPGQSLTLIATANQGSEATYESGFVIDKFPISRPNLTFSTLTVSNMSPEDSSIYLCSVSPGFGANVLTFGAGSRLTVL.